Sequencing of this TCR beta chain was carried out in a study of vaccination effects on CD4 cells after COVID-19. Looking at the study overall: Post-vaccine sampling occurred a median 72 days after the second dose.

Worth noting for this clone: Its antigen is unknown.

Here immunoSEQ multiplex PCR was the method, and the copy in TCRdb shows in-frame clones only, minus some. Altogether roughly 30,000 clones are present, 74% being singletons, with the ten largest covering 14% to 15%. The junction had 6 bases not matched to a gene; V was cut back by 1 base and J by 0 bases. The CDR3 is 17 amino acids. Germline V gives CDR1 SGHTA, CDR2 FQGNSA. Investigators separated out CD4+ T cells once around 11 days of culture had passed. Each participant was given two doses of one vaccine (BNT162b2 or mRNA-1273). General observations from the study: Marked clonal contraction was seen in infection- and vaccine-induced clones late after vaccination.

This clonotype originated in a human donor who received a COVID-19 vaccine. The chain combines TRBV7-2 with TRBJ1-3; 7 nucleotides agree with TRBD1. The sequencing used CD4+ T cells from PBMCs cultured without peptide, collected after COVID-19 vaccination. In nucleotides, the CDR3 is TGTGCCAGCAGCTTAGGGGGACAGATCCTCTCTGGAAACACCATATATTTT. Protein: CASSLGGQILSGNTIYF. The full variable domain, in which reference TRBV7-2 and TRBJ1-3 provide the parts outside the CDR3, is GAGVSQSPSNKVTEKGKDVELRCDPISGHTALYWYRQSLGQGLEFLIYFQGNSAPDKSGLPSDRFSAERTGGSVSTLTIQRTQQEDSAVYLCASSLGGQILSGNTIYFGEGSWLTVV.